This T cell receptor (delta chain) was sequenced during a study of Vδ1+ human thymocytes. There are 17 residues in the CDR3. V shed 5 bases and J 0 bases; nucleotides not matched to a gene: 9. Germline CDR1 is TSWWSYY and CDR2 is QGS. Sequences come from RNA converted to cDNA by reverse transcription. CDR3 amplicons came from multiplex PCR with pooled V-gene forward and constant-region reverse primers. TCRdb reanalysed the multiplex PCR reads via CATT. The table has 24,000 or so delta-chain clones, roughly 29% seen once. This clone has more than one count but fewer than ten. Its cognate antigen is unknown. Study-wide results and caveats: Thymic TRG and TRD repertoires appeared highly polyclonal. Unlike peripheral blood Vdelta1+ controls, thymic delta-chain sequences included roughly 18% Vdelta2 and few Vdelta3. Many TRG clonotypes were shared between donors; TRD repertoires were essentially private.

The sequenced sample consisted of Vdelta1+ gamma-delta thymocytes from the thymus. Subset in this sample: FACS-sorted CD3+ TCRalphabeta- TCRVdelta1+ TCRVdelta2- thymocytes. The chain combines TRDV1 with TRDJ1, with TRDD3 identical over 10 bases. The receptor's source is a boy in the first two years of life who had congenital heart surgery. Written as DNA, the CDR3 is TGTGCTCTTGGGATAGGGGGGGATACGGCCCACACCGATAAACTCATCTTT. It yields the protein CALGIGGDTAHTDKLIF.